Listed below are T cell receptor beta chains from one sample, sequenced in a study of tumor and adjacent non-tumor tissue in lung cancer. Via MiXCR, TCRdb re-called the multiplex PCR reads, giving one row per CDR3 protein. The table lists roughly 82,000 distinct CDR3 sequences, approximately 73% of them singletons, with less than 25% in the top ten. The sample consisted of distant non-tumor lung tissue. The origin of the receptors is a woman in her 50s with non-small cell lung cancer. CDR3s include the opening cysteine and the closing phenylalanine or tryptophan. D genes are given only for firm matches. Size is omitted from some rows. Given values are once, few, many or a class for expanded clones.

>NA|NA|TRBV28|TRBJ1-4|14
NA
CASSLNLGMKNCFF
>NA|NA|TRBV6-1|TRBJ1-5|16
TGTGCCAACAGTTACCGGAATAGGGCTAGCAATCAGCCCCAGCATTTT
CANSYRNRASNQPQHF
>once|NA|TRBV6-2/TRBV6-3|TRBJ2-1|11
TGTGCCAGCGGCGGGTTCAATGATCAGTTCTTT
CASGGFNDQFF
>many|NA|TRBV28|TRBJ2-1|11
TGTGCCAGCAGGCGATACAATGAGCAGTTCTTC
CASRRYNEQFF
>NA|TRBD2|TRBV20-1|TRBJ2-1|15
TGCAATGCTAGAGAGGGGACTAGCGGGATAGGTGGGCAGTTCTTC
CNAREGTSGIGGQFF
>NA|NA|TRBV12-3/TRBV12-4|TRBJ1-1|12
TGTGCCAGCAGTTTGGGGAGAGGGGAAGCTCTCTTT
CASSLGRGEALF
>NA|NA|TRBV7-8|TRBJ1-5|15
TGTGCCAGCAGCTTAGTAGGGGGAGGCAATCAGCAACAGCATTTT
CASSLVGGGNQQQHF
>NA|NA|TRBV29-1|TRBJ2-7|15
TGCAGTGTTGATTTCTCGGGATTTGGGATGTACGAGCAGTACTTC
CSVDFSGFGMYEQYF
>NA|NA|TRBV4-1|TRBJ1-5|13
TGCGCCAACAGCCAAGACTTAAATCAGCCCCAGCATTTT
CANSQDLNQPQHF
>many|TRBD2|TRBV10-3|TRBJ2-3|16
TGTGCCATCAGTGAGTCGCTAGCGGGAGTCACGGGGACGCAGTATTTT
CAISESLAGVTGTQYF
>NA|NA|TRBV29-1|TRBJ1-2|14
TGCTGCGTTGAACCCGGGGATAGGGCTTACGGCTACACCTTC
CCVEPGDRAYGYTF
>NA|NA|TRBV20-1|TRBJ1-1|13
TGCAGTGCTCGAGGAGGACGAGACACTGAAGCTTTCTTT
CSARGGRDTEAFF
>NA|NA|TRBV11-2|TRBJ2-3|15
TGTGCCAGCAACCTCTCCTACAGAGACAATCAGCTCCAGTATTTT
CASNLSYRDNQLQYF
>medium-sized|NA|TRBV6-6|TRBJ2-2|15
TGTGCCAGCACACAGGGACGGGCAAACACCGGGGAGCTGTTTTTT
CASTQGRANTGELFF
>NA|NA|TRBV11-2|TRBJ2-1|13
TGTGCCAGCAATCAGGAGGCCTTCGGGGAGCAGTTCTTC
CASNQEAFGEQFF
>NA|NA|TRBV10-1|TRBJ2-3|13
TGCGCCAGCAACGAGGCAGGCTCAGATACGCAGTATTTT
CASNEAGSDTQYF
>NA|NA|TRBV6-6|TRBJ2-6|14
TGTGCCAGCCTTGCGCTCTCTCGGGCCAACCTCCTGATTTTC
CASLALSRANLLIF